Reported below is one T cell receptor (beta chain). This CDR3 spans 19 amino acids. Germline values: CDR1 SGHRS, CDR2 YFSETQ. V dropped 3 bases and J dropped 0; count of bases not matched to a gene: 12. Measured with immunoSEQ multiplex PCR; TCRdb has only the in-frame clones, and not every one. Of 150,000 to 200,000 clones in the sample, 80% to 90% were seen once. This sample was taken from a study of blood T cell repertoires in COVID-19. Across the whole study: Donors in the United States, Italy and Spain gave samples during acute or convalescent COVID-19. T cells, B-cell-depleted T cells, or PBMCs supplied cDNA or gDNA.

Sequenced material: peripheral blood. V usage is TRBV5-1 and J usage is TRBJ2-3, with 11 bases aligning to TRBD2. The receptor was derived from a man in his sixties with acute or convalescent COVID-19. CDR3 amino acids: CASSSQGLAVRGSTDTQYF. CDR3 sequence (DNA): TGCGCCAGCAGCTCCCAGGGACTAGCGGTTAGAGGTAGCACAGATACGCAGTATTTT.